The sequence of this TCR beta chain was determined in a study of CD8+CD57+ T cells in acquired aplastic anemia. Overall study: Sorted CD4+ and CD8+ cells gave a mean 3.2 ug DNA, range roughly 0.2 to 27.4 ug. Healthy donor CD4+ cell samples had a mean of around 11 million reads.

Profiles of TCR beta VDJ and CDR3 were generated from a genomic DNA template. Using its own MiXCR run on the reads, TCRdb lists one record per CDR3 protein. The sample includes 400,000 to 450,000 distinct CDR3 sequences, around 72% of them seen just once. Trimming shortened V by 2 bases and J by 5 bases, and 10 bases separated the two germline ends. Germline lookup yields CDR1 SGHAT and CDR2 FQNNGV. CDR3 length: 13 amino acids. In regard to this clonotype: Its target is unknown.

Study findings and constraints: About 27 CD8+ CDR3 sequences were shared between patients and controls. Between patients and controls, CD8+ Simpson's diversity did not vary significantly.

Sequencing used sorted CD4+, CD8+, or CD8+CD57+ T cells (not recorded which) from PBMCs. The chain recombines TRBV11-2 with TRBJ2-7, with a tentative D call TRBD1 (5 bases). The TCR originated in a human donor in good health, serving as a control. The CDR3, as DNA: TGTGCCAGCAGCTTAACATCAGGGAACGAGCAGTACTTC. This codes for CASSLTSGNEQYF.